Below, 16 T cell receptor beta chains from the same sample are listed, as sequenced in a study of blood T cell repertoires in COVID-19. The protocol was immunoSEQ multiplex PCR, while the TCRdb copy is restricted to in-frame clones and leaves out a portion. The sample lists around 94,000 clones, around 87% occurring once. The specimen sequenced was peripheral blood. The receptors were sampled from a woman aged 50 to 65 with COVID-19, enrolled during active disease.

The rearrangement uses TRBV28 and TRBJ1-2; TRBD1 matches 9 bases. After removal of 1 base from V and 2 bases from J, the junction contained 2 bases not matched to a gene. The CDR3 is made up of 15 amino acids. Per the germline V gene, CDR1 is MDHEN and CDR2 is SYDVKM. The CDR3: CASSLSGTGNYGYTF. CDR3 nucleotides: TGTGCCAGCAGTTTATCAGGGACAGGGAACTATGGCTACACCTTC.

The CDR3 loop is CASSNYRVSYNEQFF. DNA for the CDR3: TGTGCCAGCAGCAATTACAGGGTGTCCTACAATGAGCAGTTCTTC. J is TRBJ2-1 and V is TRBV5-6, with a weak D call TRBD1 (6 bases). Germline CDR1 and CDR2: SGHDT and YYEEEE. This CDR3 contains 15 residues. V was pared by 4 bases and J by 1 base, with 12 bases between.

The V and J genes are TRBV30 and TRBJ2-3; maybe TRBD1 (5 bases). This CDR3 is built from 13 residues. Trimming took 0 bases from V and 5 from J, leaving 9 bases between them. Germline values: CDR1 GTSNPN, CDR2 SVGIG (reference sequence). CDR3 region: CAWSVGVGDTQYF. The CDR3 DNA sequence: TGTGCCTGGAGTGTAGGGGTTGGAGATACGCAGTATTTT. Together with reference TRBV30 and TRBJ2-3, the CDR3 gives the full variable domain: SQTIHQWPATLVQPVGSPLSLECTVEGTSNPNLYWYRQAAGRGLQLLFYSVGIGQISSEVPQNLSASRPQDRQFILSSKKLLLSDSGFYLCAWSVGVGDTQYFGPGTRLTVL.

This chain joins TRBV29-1 and TRBJ1-2; TRBD1 matches at 7 bases. After removal of 4 bases from V and 3 bases from J, the junction contained 8 bases not matched to a gene. The CDR3 is 14 residues long. CDR1 and CDR2 (germline): SQVTM, ANQGSEA. CDR3 bases: TGCAGCGTTGTTCGGCCAGGGGGAGACTATGGCTACACCTTC. Translation gives CSVVRPGGDYGYTF.

The chain combines TRBV5-1 with TRBJ2-6, with D unclear. CDR1 and CDR2 (germline): SGHRS, YFSETQ. The V end lost 2 bases, the J end lost 0 bases, and 6 bases lay between the germline ends. The CDR3 is 15 residues long. The CDR3 spells CASSFSLSGANVLTF. In DNA, the CDR3 is TGCGCCAGCAGCTTTAGTCTCTCTGGGGCCAACGTCCTGACTTTC.

The V call is TRBV29-1, the J call TRBJ1-4; D call uncertain. The CDR3 sequence is 10 residues long. Germline loops: CDR1 SQVTM, CDR2 ANQGSEA. V lost 4 bases and J 8 bases, leaving 5 bases between the germline ends. The CDR3 is CSVAEEKLFF. CDR3 in DNA: TGCAGCGTTGCGGAGGAAAAACTGTTTTTT.

This sequence joins TRBV6-5 and TRBJ1-2; 11 bases fit TRBD1. V was clipped by 9 bases and J by 7 bases; unmatched bases: 4. Germline values: CDR1 MNHEY, CDR2 SVGAGI. The CDR3 has 12 residues. CDR3 nucleotide sequence: TGTGCCAGTTGGACAGGGGGCATTGGCTACACCTTC. Protein: CASWTGGIGYTF.

V usage is TRBV5-1 and J usage is TRBJ2-3; 7 bases map to TRBD2. CDR3 length: 14 amino acids. Trimming took 3 bases from V and 2 from J; bases not matched to a gene: 3. Germline loops: CDR1 SGHRS, CDR2 YFSETQ. CDR3 sequence (DNA): TGCGCCAGCAGCTCTGCGGGGGACACAGATACGCAGTATTTT. Amino acid sequence: CASSSAGDTDTQYF.

The V gene is TRBV6-5, the J gene TRBJ2-2; D possibly corresponds to TRBD2 (7 bases). Deletions cut 5 bases from V and 6 bases from J, with 16 bases between. This CDR3 region has 15 residues. The germline gives CDR1 MNHEY, CDR2 SVGAGI. CDR3 nucleotides: TGTGCCAGCAGTAAACGGGGGGCAGGGGCCGGGGAGCTGTTTTTT. Protein product: CASSKRGAGAGELFF.

This chain joins TRBV18 and TRBJ2-4; 9 bases map to TRBD1. J was trimmed by 8 bases and V by 2 bases; bases with no gene match: 4. The CDR3 runs to 14 residues. CDR1 and CDR2 (germline): KGHSH, LQKENI. The CDR3 bases are TGTGCCAGCTCACCAATGACAGGGGGGGACATTCAGTACTTC. Residues: CASSPMTGGDIQYF.

Details on this clone: Other nucleotide sequences from this sample produce the same CDR3. J is TRBJ2-2 and V is TRBV30, with 7 nucleotides matching TRBD1. V dropped 1 base and J dropped 6; count of bases not matched to a gene: 2. This CDR3 spans 13 amino acids. Germline V gives CDR1 GTSNPN, CDR2 SVGIG (reference sequence). The CDR3 region is CAWSGQGSGELFF. The CDR3, as DNA: TGTGCCTGGAGTGGACAGGGTTCCGGGGAGCTGTTTTTT.

The chain carries TRBV11-3 and TRBJ2-2, with 8 bases fitting TRBD2. The CDR3 spans 14 residues. The trim removed 5 bases at V and 4 bases at J, leaving 3 bases unmatched. Germline V gene lookup returns CDR1 SGHNT and CDR2 YENEEA. Written as DNA, the CDR3 is TGTGCCAGCAGCCCCGGGACTAGCACCGGGGAGCTGTTTTTT. Translation: CASSPGTSTGELFF.

V and J are TRBV5-1 and TRBJ2-3; 7 bases are a match to TRBD1. The germline CDR1 and CDR2 sequences are SGHRS and YFSETQ. The CDR3 runs 14 residues. J lost 4 bases, V lost 4 bases, and 6 bases had no gene match. Here the CDR3 DNA reads TGCGCCAGCAGCGTACAGGGGTACGCAGATACGCAGTATTTT. Translated, it gives CASSVQGYADTQYF.

The chain joins TRBV18 to TRBJ2-1; 10 nucleotides match TRBD1. CDR1 and CDR2 (germline): KGHSH, LQKENI. Trimming cost V 4 bases and J 10 bases; bases outside gene matches: 10. CDR3 length equals 15 residues. The chain's CDR3 is CASSHYETGGYEQFF. CDR3 sequence (DNA): TGTGCCAGCTCACACTATGAGACAGGGGGCTACGAGCAGTTCTTC.

This sequence joins TRBV6-2 or TRBV6-3 and TRBJ1-4; 8 bases align to TRBD1. V trimming: 4 bases; J trimming: 5 bases; junction bases outside the gene matches: 9. The CDR3 loop spans 16 amino acids. CDR1 and CDR2 from the germline V gene are MNHEY and SVGEGT. CDR3 amino acids: CASSSDRGGRNEKLFF. The CDR3 DNA follows: TGTGCCAGCAGTTCCGACAGGGGTGGCCGCAATGAAAAACTGTTTTTT.

The chain couples TRBV24-1 to TRBJ2-5, with 15 positions matching TRBD2. Trimming at V came to 3 bases and at J to 3 bases, leaving 13 bases not matched to a gene. This CDR3 has 20 residues. Germline CDR1 and CDR2: KGHDR and SFDVKD. CDR3 sequence (DNA): TGTGCCACCAGTGATGCCCCGGGACTAGCGGGGGGAATACCTGAAGAGACCCAGTACTTC. This gives the protein CATSDAPGLAGGIPEETQYF.